The present entry profiles one T cell receptor (beta chain) with its context. The record originates from a study of blood T cell repertoires in COVID-19. Overall study: Acute and convalescent COVID-19 specimens originated in the United States, Italy and Spain.

Assay: immunoSEQ multiplex PCR; the TCRdb copy retains only in-frame clones and omits some. The sample has roughly 92,000 clones; 86% are singletons. V shed 5 bases and J 14 bases; nucleotides not matched to a gene: 11. This CDR3 contains 15 residues. Germline loops: CDR1 LNHDA, CDR2 SQIVND (reference sequence). Source material: peripheral blood. The sequence was obtained from a man aged 50-60 years with acute or convalescent COVID-19. This chain connects TRBV19 to TRBJ2-1; 14 bases match TRBD2. CDR3 sequence reads: CASSVPGTSGSGKFF. The CDR3 coding sequence is TGTGCCAGTAGTGTCCCCGGGACTAGCGGGAGTGGAAAGTTCTTC.